This is a list of T cell receptor beta chains from one sample in a study of cytomegalovirus exposure and HLA in healthy donors. The protocol was immunoSEQ multiplex PCR, while the TCRdb copy is restricted to in-frame clones and leaves out a portion. The sample lists tens of thousands of clones, under 85% seen once, with around 54% in the top ten. The sequenced sample was PBMCs. All receptors come from a man aged 45-65 years in good health and CMV-seropositive. The CDR3 runs from the conserved cysteine through the conserved F or W. A D gene is named only where the DNA matches it firmly. Not all rows give a size; the values are once, few, many and, for expanded clones, a class.

CDR3,DNA,size,V,J,D
CASSEEDRIQETQYF,TGTGCCAGCAGTGAAGAGGACAGGATTCAAGAGACCCAGTACTTC,NA,TRBV2,TRBJ2-5,TRBD1
CASSLYRQGGPREQYF,TGTGCCAGCAGTTTATACCGACAGGGGGGCCCCAGGGAGCAGTACTTC,NA,TRBV27,TRBJ2-7,TRBD1
CASSGSGTATPNYGYTF,TGTGCCAGCAGCGGGTCCGGGACAGCCACTCCCAACTATGGCTACACCTTC,NA,TRBV5-4,TRBJ1-2,TRBD1
CASSLIRRNYEQYF,TGTGCCAGCAGCTTAATCCGGCGGAACTACGAGCAGTACTTC,NA,TRBV11-2,TRBJ2-7,NA
CASSIARTGTYEQYF,TGTGCCAGTAGTATAGCCAGGACAGGTACCTACGAGCAGTACTTC,once,TRBV19,TRBJ2-7,TRBD1
CASSSTGGVTEAFF,TGCGCCAGCAGCTCCACGGGAGGGGTCACTGAAGCTTTCTTT,NA,TRBV5-1,TRBJ1-1,NA
CASPPTGSGNTAAFF,TGTGCCAGTCCCCCGACAGGGTCGGGGAACACTGCAGCTTTCTTT,NA,TRBV19,TRBJ1-1,TRBD1
CASGTGGYGYTF,TGTGCCAGTGGAACAGGGGGCTATGGCTACACCTTC,NA,TRBV6-5,TRBJ1-2,TRBD1
CASSQGSRRYF,TGTGCCAGCAGCCAAGGTTCCCGCAGGTATTTT,NA,TRBV14,TRBJ1-3,NA
CASSLAGQGNSGANVLTF,TGCGCCAGCAGCTTGGCGGGACAGGGGAATTCTGGGGCCAACGTCCTGACTTTC,NA,TRBV5-1,TRBJ2-6,TRBD1
CASSLAGGSYEQYF,TGTGCCAGCAGCTTAGCTGGCGGCTCCTACGAGCAGTACTTC,NA,TRBV7-8,TRBJ2-7,NA
CASSMALGQNYGYTF,TGTGCCAGTAGTATGGCCCTCGGACAGAACTATGGCTACACCTTC,NA,TRBV19,TRBJ1-2,NA
CASTIDSPLSSYEQYF,TGTGCCAGCACTATCGACAGTCCGCTAAGCTCCTACGAGCAGTACTTC,NA,TRBV28,TRBJ2-7,NA
CAISGAGGTDTQYF,TGTGCCATCAGTGGGGCGGGGGGCACAGATACGCAGTATTTT,NA,TRBV10-3,TRBJ2-3,TRBD2
CASSQEAYGGDQPQHF,TGCGCCAGCAGCCAAGAGGCGTATGGAGGGGATCAGCCCCAGCATTTT,once,TRBV4-3,TRBJ1-5,NA
CASSPDSYEQYF,TGTGCCAGCAGTCCGGACTCCTACGAGCAGTACTTC,NA,TRBV28,TRBJ2-7,NA
CASRRTSGPYEQYF,TGTGCCAGCAGGAGGACTAGCGGGCCGTACGAGCAGTACTTC,once,TRBV6-5,TRBJ2-7,TRBD2
CAWDINGYPF,TGTGCCTGGGACATCAATGGCTACCCCTTC,NA,TRBV30,TRBJ1-2,NA
CASSIPGVNNAQFF,TGTGCCAGCAGCATACCGGGGGTGAACAATGCGCAGTTCTTC,few,TRBV27,TRBJ2-1,NA
CASSLSRSYEQYF,TGTGCCAGCAGTTTATCCCGCTCCTACGAGCAGTACTTC,NA,TRBV27,TRBJ2-7,NA
CSVEGGFAEAFF,TGCAGCGTAGAGGGGGGGTTCGCTGAAGCTTTCTTT,NA,TRBV29-1,TRBJ1-1,NA
CASSGGMYQETQYF,TGTGCCAGCAGTGGAGGCATGTACCAAGAGACCCAGTACTTC,NA,TRBV2,TRBJ2-5,NA
CASSGVVDEQYF,TGTGCCAGCTCAGGAGTTGTGGACGAGCAGTACTTC,NA,TRBV18,TRBJ2-7,NA
CASRRLRQADTQYF,TGTGCCAGCCGCCGCCTAAGACAGGCAGATACGCAGTATTTT,NA,TRBV2,TRBJ2-3,NA
CASSSGTSGGSEQFF,TGCGCCAGCAGCTCAGGGACTAGCGGGGGCAGTGAGCAGTTCTTC,NA,TRBV5-1,TRBJ2-1,TRBD2
CASSFAQGAWGSVNTEAFF,TGTGCCAGCAGTTTCGCCCAGGGGGCGTGGGGTTCGGTGAACACTGAAGCTTTCTTT,NA,TRBV28,TRBJ1-1,TRBD1
CASSHLAALANTGELFF,TGTGCCAGCAGCCACCTAGCGGCGCTGGCGAACACCGGGGAGCTGTTTTTT,NA,TRBV14,TRBJ2-2,TRBD2
CASSGGLAGSQYF,TGTGCCAGTAGTGGAGGACTAGCGGGGTCCCAGTACTTC,NA,TRBV19,TRBJ2-5,TRBD2
CASRGVEQGNEQFF,TGTGCCAGCAGGGGGGTAGAACAGGGCAATGAGCAGTTCTTC,NA,TRBV6-1,TRBJ2-1,NA
CASSPHTGELFF,TGTGCCAGCAGCCCTCACACCGGGGAGCTGTTTTTT,NA,TRBV5-6,TRBJ2-2,NA
CASSRTDSYEKLFF,TGTGCCAGCAGCCGGACAGATAGTTATGAAAAACTGTTTTTT,NA,TRBV14,TRBJ1-4,NA
CASSESSNQPQHF,TGTGCCAGCAGTGAATCAAGCAATCAGCCCCAGCATTTT,few,TRBV6-1,TRBJ1-5,NA
CASSSDDSNYEQYF,TGCGCCAGCAGCTCGGACGACAGTAACTACGAGCAGTACTTC,NA,TRBV5-1,TRBJ2-7,NA
CAWTLWEGPYEQYF,TGTGCCTGGACTTTGTGGGAGGGCCCTTACGAGCAGTACTTC,NA,TRBV30,TRBJ2-7,TRBD2
CASSIDGTDTQYF,TGTGCCAGTAGTATAGACGGGACAGATACGCAGTATTTT,NA,TRBV19,TRBJ2-3,NA
CASSRQGARTDTQYF,TGTGCCAGCAGCAGACAGGGGGCGCGGACAGATACGCAGTATTTT,NA,TRBV21-1,TRBJ2-3,NA
CASSPLKEEVGSPLHF,TGTGCCAGCTCACCACTTAAGGAAGAGGTCGGTTCACCCCTCCACTTT,NA,TRBV18,TRBJ1-6,NA
CASSVVSSGSQETQYF,TGTGCCAGCAGCGTAGTGAGTAGCGGGAGTCAAGAGACCCAGTACTTC,NA,TRBV9,TRBJ2-5,TRBD2
CASSLMANTEAFF,TGTGCCAGCAGTTTAATGGCCAACACTGAAGCTTTCTTT,NA,TRBV27,TRBJ1-1,NA
CAWSVIGGYTDTQYF,TGTGCCTGGAGTGTAATAGGAGGATACACAGATACGCAGTATTTT,NA,TRBV30,TRBJ2-3,NA
CASSLYMSGSTDTQYF,TGTGCCAGCAGCTTGTATATGAGCGGAAGCACAGATACGCAGTATTTT,NA,TRBV5-6,TRBJ2-3,NA
CASSLTRTGNNEQFF,TGTGCCAGCAGCTTAACGAGGACAGGCAACAATGAGCAGTTCTTC,NA,TRBV7-3,TRBJ2-1,TRBD1
CASSSDRVNTEAFF,TGCGCCAGCAGCAGCGACAGGGTGAACACTGAAGCTTTCTTT,NA,TRBV5-1,TRBJ1-1,TRBD1
CASRPSLMNTEAFF,TGTGCCAGCAGGCCGAGCCTGATGAACACTGAAGCTTTCTTT,NA,TRBV11-1,TRBJ1-1,NA
CASRGQGDYYGYTF,TGTGCCAGCAGGGGACAGGGGGATTACTATGGCTACACCTTC,NA,TRBV2,TRBJ1-2,TRBD1
CASSYPRENTEAFF,TGTGCCAGCAGTTACCCCAGGGAGAACACTGAAGCTTTCTTT,NA,TRBV6-5,TRBJ1-1,NA
CASSFRDRGDSPLHF,TGTGCCAGCAGCTTCCGAGACAGGGGGGATTCACCCCTCCACTTT,NA,TRBV7-6,TRBJ1-6,TRBD1